These T cell receptor beta chains were read from a single sample in a study of T cells in Graves' hyperthyroidism and ophthalmopathy. Each CDR3 protein gets one entry after TCRdb re-called the multiplex PCR reads with MiXCR. The repertoire holds approximately 640,000 distinct CDR3 sequences, about 45% seen once, with more than 7% in the top ten. Specimen: peripheral blood or thyroid tissue (not recorded which). The receptors were sampled from an adult man with Graves' disease, either hyperthyroidism or ophthalmopathy (not recorded which). The conserved cysteine and the conserved F or W are not part of the CDR3 here.

>TRBV15|14
ATSTTGGLHDQPQH
>TRBV25-1|13
ASSPSSGVSYEQY
>TRBV7-9|14
ASSQDIGGGDTEAF
>TRBV2|14
ASSEGTGLVTGELF
>TRBV11-2|13
ASSLGERPQETQY
>TRBV20-1|14
SAVKSTSSYNSPLH
>TRBV2|13
ASSYRTGPNQPQH
>TRBV7-3|13
ASSLSSDRDYGYT
>TRBV20-1|11
SAGGDSSYEQY
>TRBV24-1|12
ATSEPGTRQPQH
>TRBV29-1|11
SVQARMGEKLF
>TRBV9|13
ASSAPVDPQETQY
>TRBV10-3|12
ANRQGAGSEKLF
>TRBV15|12
ATSRNRGALEAF
>TRBV29-1|11
SVDDRGLYEQY
>TRBV12-3/TRBV12-4|13
ASSPTGEGQETQY
>TRBV20-1|12
SATRDRARTEAF
>TRBV7-9|13
ASSFEGGYNSPLH
>TRBV2|11
ASSENRGNTIY
>TRBV7-2|12
ASSAGTVQETQY
>TRBV29-1|11
SGGGGTNEKLF
>TRBV6-5|13
ASSSTPARTDTQY
>TRBV2|11
ASRDRDRATQY
>TRBV6-1|13
ASSELSGRAYEQY
>TRBV25-1|12
ASSPRSTSTEAF
>TRBV5-1|14
ASSLRAGANTGELF
>TRBV6-5|10
ASYRVHYEQY
>TRBV7-2|12
ASSPDRRGEKLF
>TRBV7-9|13
ASSYGGGGAETQH
>TRBV7-9|13
ASSLGPDLNQPQH
>TRBV7-9|16
ASSFRDRGAEGANVLT
>TRBV2|11
ASPGRRNTEAF
>TRBV20-1|10
SANGGDYEQY
>TRBV20-1|12
SARLGQGRSPLH
>TRBV25-1|11
ASSEGMNTEAF
>TRBV30|10
AWSVGGNTIY
>TRBV29-1|10
SVVVRDYEQY
>TRBV29-1|10
SASGRSDTQY
>TRBV14|13
ASSYLQGRGYGYT
>TRBV9|16
ASSRLQSTGTFFGEAF
>TRBV10-1|11
ATRTGTNTEAF